This entry lists 19 T cell receptor beta chains sequenced from one sample in a study of T cells after yellow fever vaccination. TCRdb reanalysed the 5' RACE reads using MiXCR and keeps one entry per CDR3 protein. Seen here are a few hundred thousand distinct CDR3 sequences, around 6.8% observed once, and the top ten hold about a sixth. The sample was PBMCs, taken about 41 days after the first yellow fever vaccination. These TCRs come from a young man who received the YFV17D yellow fever vaccine.

The table lists this clonotype with a few counts. The gene calls are TRBV4-2 and TRBJ2-4, with D maybe TRBD2 (6 bases). Trimming took 0 bases from V and 6 from J, leaving 6 bases between them. The CDR3 contains 13 residues. The V gene's germline CDR1 is LGHNA and CDR2 YNFKEQ. CDR3 residues: CASSQDGGNIQYF. The CDR3 DNA follows: TGTGCCAGCAGCCAAGACGGGGGAAACATTCAGTACTTC.

This clonotype was picked up a small number of times. V gene TRBV7-2 combines with J gene TRBJ2-5; D is unclear. The CDR3 extends over 12 amino acids. Trimming stripped 5 bases from V and 9 bases from J, with 13 bases between. Germline V gene data show CDR1 as SGHTA and CDR2 as FQGNSA. CDR3 region: CASSRNFEAQYF. CDR3 DNA sequence: TGTGCCAGCAGCCGAAATTTCGAGGCCCAGTACTTC.

In this sample, this clonotype turned up a few times. This chain joins TRBV12-3 or TRBV12-4 and TRBJ1-2; D perhaps matches TRBD1 (5 bases). V lost 5 bases to trimming and J lost 4 bases, with 17 bases between them. The length of the CDR3 is 15 residues. The CDR3 loop reads CASSPGGGLAYGYTF. The CDR3 nucleotides are TGTGCCAGCAGTCCCGGGGGGGGTCTGGCCTATGGCTACACCTTC.

The V and J genes are TRBV18 and TRBJ2-3, with 9 nucleotides matching TRBD1. Germline V gene lookup returns CDR1 KGHSH and CDR2 LQKENI. The V segment lost 1 base and the J segment 4 bases; nucleotides outside the gene matches: 3. CDR3 length: 15 amino acids. The CDR3 DNA reads TGTGCCAGCTCACCACTTACAGGGGGCGCAGATACGCAGTATTTT. This gives the protein CASSPLTGGADTQYF.

The rearrangement uses TRBV18 and TRBJ2-2; 9 bases are shared with TRBD2. The CDR3 consists of 16 residues. Germline V gene data show CDR1 as KGHSH and CDR2 as LQKENI. Trimming cost V 6 bases and J 4 bases; bases outside gene matches: 9. CDR3 protein: CASSPLAGAFTGELFF. For the CDR3, the DNA is TGTGCCAGCTCGCCCTTAGCGGGGGCCTTCACCGGGGAGCTGTTTTTT.

This clonotype appeared a few times. The chain joins TRBV6-5 to TRBJ2-3; D not certain. The germline V and J ends were trimmed by 6 bases and 0 bases, with 4 bases remaining between them. Germline lookup yields CDR1 MNHEY and CDR2 SVGAGI. The CDR3 is 12 amino acids. The CDR3 DNA reads TGTGCCAGCAGAACTAGCACAGATACGCAGTATTTT. Amino acid sequence: CASRTSTDTQYF.

This chain joins TRBV3-1 and TRBJ1-1; D is uncertain. The length of the CDR3 is 16 residues. Trimming shortened V by 0 bases and J by 4 bases, and 15 bases separated the two germline ends. Germline assignment: CDR1 LGHDT and CDR2 YNNKEL (reference sequence). CDR3 sequence: CASSQDGYGVGTEAFF. CDR3 DNA sequence: TGTGCCAGCAGCCAAGATGGGTACGGCGTGGGCACTGAAGCTTTCTTT.

The chain employs TRBV6-2 or TRBV6-3 and TRBJ2-6; D not certain. V gave up 5 bases and J gave up 3 bases, with 14 bases separating them. The V gene's germline CDR1 is MNHEY and CDR2 SVGEGT. The CDR3 sequence is 16 residues long. The CDR3 reads CASSLISMVGANVLTF. The CDR3 DNA is TGTGCCAGCAGTCTAATTTCGATGGTTGGGGCCAACGTCCTGACTTTC.

The rearrangement joins TRBV6-1 to TRBJ2-7; D call uncertain. CDR1 and CDR2 (germline): MNHNS, SASEGT. The germline V and J ends were trimmed by 5 bases and 2 bases, with 10 bases remaining between them. The CDR3 consists of 13 residues. The CDR3 sequence: CASSPMWPYEQYF. The CDR3 region has the DNA TGTGCCAGCAGTCCAATGTGGCCCTACGAGCAGTACTTC.

This clonotype showed up just a few times. The rearrangement links TRBV12-3 or TRBV12-4 to TRBJ1-4, with unresolved D. Trimming took 6 bases from V and 5 from J, leaving 16 bases between them. This CDR3 contains 15 residues. CDR3 in DNA: TGTGCCAGCAGCATCTTCCGGGAACCCAATGAAAAACTGTTTTTT. This gives the protein CASSIFREPNEKLFF.

This clonotype was seen at least ten times. The V gene is TRBV5-6, the J gene TRBJ1-4, with 9 bases lining up with TRBD1. V shed 4 bases and J 3 bases; nucleotides not matched to a gene: 7. CDR3 size: 16 residues. Germline-derived CDR1 and CDR2 are SGHDT and YYEEEE. CDR3 sequence reads: CASSLLQGAANEKLFF. Here the CDR3 DNA reads TGTGCCAGCAGCCTACTACAGGGGGCAGCTAATGAAAAACTGTTTTTT.

About this clonotype: One junction end does not reproduce the germline sequence, and a read error may be involved. V usage is TRBV7-2 and J usage is TRBJ2-7, with 7 bases matching TRBD2. The germline gives CDR1 SGHTA, CDR2 FQGNSA. CDR3 length: 14 amino acids. CDR3 bases: TGTGCCAGCAGCTTCTGGGGGGGGGACTACGAGCGGTACTTC. This sequence encodes CASSFWGGDYERYF.

V usage is TRBV5-1 and J usage is TRBJ1-4; no clear D gene. The germline CDR1 and CDR2 sequences are SGHRS and YFSETQ. This CDR3 has 15 residues. The V and J ends lost 0 bases and 2 bases respectively, with 8 bases between them. The DNA for the CDR3 is TGCGCCAGCAGCTTGGACGGGAGCACTAATGAAAAACTGTTTTTT. It is translated as CASSLDGSTNEKLFF.

This clonotype was counted between two and nine times. The DNA of the CDR3 is TGCGCCAGCACCGAACAGGGGGGGTCACCCCTCCACTTT. Its protein is CASTEQGGSPLHF. The gene calls are TRBV5-1 and TRBJ1-6, with TRBD1 matching 8 bases. Germline V gene sequence: CDR1 SGHRS, CDR2 YFSETQ. J was trimmed by 10 bases and V by 6 bases; bases with no gene match: 6. The CDR3 length is 13 residues. The entire variable domain, with the rest obtained from reference TRBV5-1 and TRBJ1-6, is as follows: KAGVTQTPRYLIKTRGQQVTLSCSPISGHRSVSWYQQTPGQGLQFLFEYFSETQRNKGNFPGRFSGRQFSNSRSEMNVSTLELGDSALYLCASTEQGGSPLHFGNGTRLTVT.

In this sample, this clonotype turned up many times. V and J are TRBV12-3 or TRBV12-4 and TRBJ1-4, with 7 bases fitting TRBD1. V dropped 7 bases and J dropped 10; count of bases not matched to a gene: 6. This CDR3 comprises 12 residues. The CDR3 coding sequence is TGTGCCAGCAAACAGGGGTGGGGAAAACTGTTTTTT. It specifies CASKQGWGKLFF.

This clonotype came up a few times. This chain uses TRBV7-9 with TRBJ2-5, with D perhaps matching TRBD1 (6 bases). The CDR3 totals 12 residues. Looked up from germline, CDR1 is SEHNR and CDR2 is FQNEAQ (reference sequence). Deletions cut 7 bases from V and 5 bases from J, with 11 bases between. The CDR3 region has the DNA TGTGCCAGCAACCCAAGGGGGGAGACCCAGTACTTC. It encodes CASNPRGETQYF.

This chain uses TRBV6-5 with TRBJ2-3; 7 nucleotides line up with TRBD1. CDR1 and CDR2 (germline): MNHEY, SVGAGI. The CDR3 is 14 residues long. J was trimmed by 0 bases and V by 6 bases; bases with no gene match: 3. For the CDR3, the DNA is TGTGCCAGCAGGAGGGACAGAAGCACAGATACGCAGTATTTT. Its translation: CASRRDRSTDTQYF.

The chain is built from TRBV28 and TRBJ2-7, with D tentatively TRBD1 (6 bases). This CDR3 comprises 15 residues. In germline, CDR1 is MDHEN, CDR2 SYDVKM. CDR3 bases: TGTGCCAGCAGTACATACAGGGCTGCCTCCTACGTGCAGTACGTC. Amino acids: CASSTYRAASYVQYV.

The gene calls are TRBV6-1 and TRBJ2-5; D is possibly TRBD1 (6 bases). The CDR3 spans 15 residues. The germline CDR1 and CDR2 sequences are MNHNS and SASEGT. Trimming removed 5 bases at V and 1 base at J, with 14 bases between. In nucleotides, the CDR3 is TGTGCCAGCAGTAGACCTCGGACAGTCCAAGAGACCCAGTACTTC. Translation: CASSRPRTVQETQYF.